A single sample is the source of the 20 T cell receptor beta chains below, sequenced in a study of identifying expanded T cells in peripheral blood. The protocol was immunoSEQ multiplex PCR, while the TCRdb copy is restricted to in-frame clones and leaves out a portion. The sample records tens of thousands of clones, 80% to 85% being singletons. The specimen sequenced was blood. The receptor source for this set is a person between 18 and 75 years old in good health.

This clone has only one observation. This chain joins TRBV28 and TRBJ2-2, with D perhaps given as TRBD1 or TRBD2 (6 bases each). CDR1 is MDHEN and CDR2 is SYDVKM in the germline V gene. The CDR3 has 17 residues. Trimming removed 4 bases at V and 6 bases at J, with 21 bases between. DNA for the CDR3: TGTGCCAGCAGTTGGGGGGCCATTCGGCAGCTAGCCGGGGAGCTGTTTTTT. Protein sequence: CASSWGAIRQLAGELFF.

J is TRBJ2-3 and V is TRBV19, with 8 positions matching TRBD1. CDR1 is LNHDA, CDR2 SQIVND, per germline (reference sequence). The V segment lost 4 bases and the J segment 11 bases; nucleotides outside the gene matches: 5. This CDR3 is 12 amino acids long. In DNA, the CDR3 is TGTGCCAGTAGTACCGGACAGGGAAAGCAGTATTTT. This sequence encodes CASSTGQGKQYF.

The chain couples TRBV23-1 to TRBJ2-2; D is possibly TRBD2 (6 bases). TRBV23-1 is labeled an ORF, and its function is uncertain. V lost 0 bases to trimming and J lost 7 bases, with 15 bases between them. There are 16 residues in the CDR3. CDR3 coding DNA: TGCGCCAGCAGTCAATCGGGACGGTTCGGGGGCGGGGAGCTGTTTTTT. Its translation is CASSQSGRFGGGELFF.

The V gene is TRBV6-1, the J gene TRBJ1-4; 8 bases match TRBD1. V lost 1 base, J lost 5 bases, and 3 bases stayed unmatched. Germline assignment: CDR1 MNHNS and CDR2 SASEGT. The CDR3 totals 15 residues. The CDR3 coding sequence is TGTGCCAGCAGTGAAGACAGGGGGGGAAATGAAAAACTGTTTTTT. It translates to CASSEDRGGNEKLFF.

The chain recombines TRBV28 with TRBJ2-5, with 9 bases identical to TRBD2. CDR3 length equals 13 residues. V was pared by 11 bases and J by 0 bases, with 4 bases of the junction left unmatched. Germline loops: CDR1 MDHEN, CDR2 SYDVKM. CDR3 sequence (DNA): TGTGCCGCGGGAGGGGGCCACCAAGAGACCCAGTACTTC. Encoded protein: CAAGGGHQETQYF.

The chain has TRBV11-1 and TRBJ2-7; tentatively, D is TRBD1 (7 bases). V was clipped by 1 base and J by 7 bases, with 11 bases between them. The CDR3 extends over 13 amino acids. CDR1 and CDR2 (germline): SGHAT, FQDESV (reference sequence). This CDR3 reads CASSLGQGGEQYF. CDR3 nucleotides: TGTGCCAGCAGCTTAGGCCAGGGGGGTGAGCAGTACTTC.

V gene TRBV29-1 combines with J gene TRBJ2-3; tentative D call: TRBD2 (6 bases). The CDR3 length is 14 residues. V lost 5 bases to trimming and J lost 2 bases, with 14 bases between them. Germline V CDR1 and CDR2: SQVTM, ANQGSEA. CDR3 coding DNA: TGCAGCGTTCGGGGACTCAGCCCCACAGATACGCAGTATTTT. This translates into CSVRGLSPTDTQYF.

This CDR3 is CASSLAQGTSAYEQYF. CDR3 nucleotide sequence: TGTGCCAGCAGCTTAGCGCAAGGGACTAGCGCCTACGAGCAGTACTTC. The rearrangement links TRBV7-9 to TRBJ2-7; 10 nucleotides align to TRBD2. Per germline, CDR1 SEHNR and CDR2 FQNEAQ (reference sequence). The V segment lost 0 bases and the J segment 2 bases; nucleotides outside the gene matches: 4. The CDR3 covers 16 residues. The whole variable domain, remainder taken from reference TRBV7-9 and TRBJ2-7, is DTGVSQNPRHKITKRGQNVTFRCDPISEHNRLYWYRQTLGQGPEFLTYFQNEAQLEKSRLLSDRFSAERPKGSFSTLEIQRTEQGDSAMYLCASSLAQGTSAYEQYFGPGTRLTVT.

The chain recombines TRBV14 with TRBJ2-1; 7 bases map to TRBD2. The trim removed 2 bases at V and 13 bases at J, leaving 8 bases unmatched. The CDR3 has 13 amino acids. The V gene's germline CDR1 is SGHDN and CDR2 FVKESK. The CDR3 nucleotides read TGTGCCAGCAGCCAAACCGAGACTAGCCGTCAGTTCTTC. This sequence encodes CASSQTETSRQFF.

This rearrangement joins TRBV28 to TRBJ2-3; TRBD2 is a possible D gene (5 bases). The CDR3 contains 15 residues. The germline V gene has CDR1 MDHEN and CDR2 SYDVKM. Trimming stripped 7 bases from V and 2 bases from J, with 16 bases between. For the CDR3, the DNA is TGTGCCAGCACCCCCCTCGGGATCGACACAGATACGCAGTATTTT. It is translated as CASTPLGIDTDTQYF.

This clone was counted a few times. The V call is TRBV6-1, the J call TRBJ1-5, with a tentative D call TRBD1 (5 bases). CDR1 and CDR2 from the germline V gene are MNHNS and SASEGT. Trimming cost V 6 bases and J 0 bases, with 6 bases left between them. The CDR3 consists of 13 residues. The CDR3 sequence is CASRQDSNQPQHF. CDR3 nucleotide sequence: TGTGCCAGCAGACAGGATAGCAATCAGCCCCAGCATTTT.

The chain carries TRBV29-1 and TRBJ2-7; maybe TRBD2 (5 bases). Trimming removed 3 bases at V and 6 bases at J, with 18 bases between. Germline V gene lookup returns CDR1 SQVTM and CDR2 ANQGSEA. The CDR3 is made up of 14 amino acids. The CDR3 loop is CSVEVGNLRGEQYF. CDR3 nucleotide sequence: TGCAGCGTTGAGGTAGGCAATCTCCGGGGCGAGCAGTACTTC.

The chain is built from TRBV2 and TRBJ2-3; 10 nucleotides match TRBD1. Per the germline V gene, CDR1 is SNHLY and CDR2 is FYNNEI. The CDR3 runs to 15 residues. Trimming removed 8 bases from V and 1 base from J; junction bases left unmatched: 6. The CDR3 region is CASSRQGARTDTQYF. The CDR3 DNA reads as TGTGCCAGCTCCAGACAGGGGGCGCGCACAGATACGCAGTATTTT.

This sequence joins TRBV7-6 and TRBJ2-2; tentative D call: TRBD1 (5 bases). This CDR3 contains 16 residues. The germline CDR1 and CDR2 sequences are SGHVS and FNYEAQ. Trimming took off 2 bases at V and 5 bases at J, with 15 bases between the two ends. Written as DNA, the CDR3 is TGTGCCAGCAGCTTAAGTATTGGGGCACGGACCGGGGAGCTGTTTTTT. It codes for CASSLSIGARTGELFF.

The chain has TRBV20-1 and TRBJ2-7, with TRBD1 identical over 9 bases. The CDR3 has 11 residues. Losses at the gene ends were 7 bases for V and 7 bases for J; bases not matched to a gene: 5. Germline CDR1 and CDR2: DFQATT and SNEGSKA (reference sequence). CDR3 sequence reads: CSGGTGREQYF. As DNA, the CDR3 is TGCAGTGGCGGGACAGGGAGGGAGCAGTACTTC.

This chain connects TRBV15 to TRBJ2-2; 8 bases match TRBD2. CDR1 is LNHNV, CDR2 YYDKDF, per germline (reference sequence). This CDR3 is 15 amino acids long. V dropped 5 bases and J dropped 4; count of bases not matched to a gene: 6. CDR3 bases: TGTGCCACCAGCGGTAGCGGGGTCCCCACCGGGGAGCTGTTTTTT. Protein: CATSGSGVPTGELFF.

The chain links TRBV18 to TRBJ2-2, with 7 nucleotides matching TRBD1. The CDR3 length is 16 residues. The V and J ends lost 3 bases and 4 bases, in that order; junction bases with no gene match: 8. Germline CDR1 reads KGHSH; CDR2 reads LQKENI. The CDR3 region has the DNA TGTGCCAGCTCACCGCCGACAGGGATGGGCACCGGGGAGCTGTTTTTT. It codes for CASSPPTGMGTGELFF. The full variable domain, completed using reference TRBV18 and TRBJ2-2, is NAGVMQNPRHLVRRRGQEARLRCSPMKGHSHVYWYRQLPEEGLKFMVYLQKENIIDESGMPKERFSAEFPKEGPSILRIQQVVRGDSAAYFCASSPPTGMGTGELFFGEGSRLTVL.

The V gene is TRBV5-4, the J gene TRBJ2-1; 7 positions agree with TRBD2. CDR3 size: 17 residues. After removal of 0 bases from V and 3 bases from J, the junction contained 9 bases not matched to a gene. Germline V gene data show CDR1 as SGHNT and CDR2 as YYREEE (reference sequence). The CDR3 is CASSLAAGGRLYNEQFF. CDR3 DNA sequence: TGTGCCAGCAGCTTGGCCGCGGGCGGGAGACTCTACAATGAGCAGTTCTTC.

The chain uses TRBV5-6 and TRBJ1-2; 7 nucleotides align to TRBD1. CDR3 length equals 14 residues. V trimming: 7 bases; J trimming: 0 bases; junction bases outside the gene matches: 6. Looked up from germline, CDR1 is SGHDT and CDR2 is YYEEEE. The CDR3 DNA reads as TGTGCCAGCGGTGCCGGGACAGCTAACTATGGCTACACCTTC. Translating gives CASGAGTANYGYTF. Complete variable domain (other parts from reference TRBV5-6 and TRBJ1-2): DAGVTQSPTHLIKTRGQQVTLRCSPKSGHDTVSWYQQALGQGPQFIFQYYEEEERQRGNFPDRFSGHQFPNYSSELNVNALLLGDSALYLCASGAGTANYGYTFGSGTRLTVV.

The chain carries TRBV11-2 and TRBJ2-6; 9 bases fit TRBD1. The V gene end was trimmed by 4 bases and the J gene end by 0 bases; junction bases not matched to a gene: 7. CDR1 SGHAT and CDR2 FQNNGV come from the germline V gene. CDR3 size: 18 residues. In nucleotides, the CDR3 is TGTGCCAGCAGCTACGGGACAGGGTTTGACTCTGGGGCCAACGTCCTGACTTTC. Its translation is CASSYGTGFDSGANVLTF.